This TCR beta chain was found in a study of T cells after yellow fever vaccination. Across the whole study: SMART-Seq v4 Ultra Low Input prepared libraries from low-cell fractions.

Study conclusions and caveats: The secondary response showed a weaker magnitude and a faster peak, day 5 versus 15.

Trimming left V 3 bases short and J 4 bases short, with 12 bases between. Germline V gene sequence: CDR1 SGHTA, CDR2 FQGNSA. CDR3 size: 14 residues. At least ten counts were recorded for this clonotype. The target antigen is unknown. Using its own MiXCR run on the 5' RACE reads, TCRdb lists one record per CDR3 protein. The sample holds 300,000 or so distinct CDR3 sequences, 7.5% to 9% seen once. The chain links TRBV7-2 to TRBJ1-2, with D possibly being TRBD1 (5 bases). The sequencing used CD4+ T cells sorted from PBMCs, collected 5 days after the yellow fever booster vaccination. This TCR was recovered from a man between 18 and 29 years old who received the YFV17D yellow fever vaccine. CDR3 sequence (DNA): TGTGCCAGCAGCTTGGGGCCTGGATCCTATGGCTACACCTTC. It translates to CASSLGPGSYGYTF.